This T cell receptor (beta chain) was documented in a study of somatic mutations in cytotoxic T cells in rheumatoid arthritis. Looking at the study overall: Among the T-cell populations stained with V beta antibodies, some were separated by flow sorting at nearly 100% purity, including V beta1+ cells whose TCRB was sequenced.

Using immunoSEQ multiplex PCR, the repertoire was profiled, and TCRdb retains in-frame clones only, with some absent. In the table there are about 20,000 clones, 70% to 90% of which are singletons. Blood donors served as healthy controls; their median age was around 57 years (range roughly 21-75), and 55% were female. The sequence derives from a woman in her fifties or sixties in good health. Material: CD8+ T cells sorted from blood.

CDR3 DNA sequence: TGCGCCAGCAGCCAAGCAGACACTGAAGCTTTCTTT. Translating it yields CASSQADTEAFF. V usage is TRBV4-1 and J usage is TRBJ1-1, with no clear D. The CDR3 covers 12 residues. V was clipped by 1 base and J by 3 bases, with 3 bases between them. From germline, CDR1 is MGHRA and CDR2 YSYEKL.